Below, 16 T cell receptor beta chains from the same sample are listed, as sequenced in a study of Ad26.COV2.S vaccination and SARS-CoV-2 variants. The method was immunoSEQ multiplex PCR; TCRdb's version includes in-frame clones alone and lacks a portion of them. The sample includes about 410,000 clones, about 90% seen only once; the top ten take about 1.6%. Regarding treatment: 15 to 20 received Ad26.COV2.S at low or high dose, single or two shots; five or six received placebo; per-sample allocation not given. The study sampled participants on day 63 after the first vaccine or placebo injection. The input for sequencing was peripheral blood, taken in a trial of Ad26.COV2.S vaccine versus placebo. The receptors were sampled from a person between 18 and 59 years old who received the Ad26.COV2.S COVID-19 vaccine or a placebo.

The rearrangement links TRBV7-2 to TRBJ2-4, with D perhaps matching TRBD2 (7 bases). Germline V CDR1 and CDR2: SGHTA, FQGNSA. This CDR3 is 18 amino acids long. V lost 3 bases, J lost 3 bases, and 21 bases lay in between. The CDR3 sequence: CASSFRGASVAVKNIQYF. For the CDR3, the DNA is TGTGCCAGCAGCTTCCGGGGGGCCTCGGTCGCGGTCAAAAACATTCAGTACTTC.

Comment on this clone: This CDR3 is also generated by other DNA sequences in the sample. The V call is TRBV5-4, the J call TRBJ1-6; the D is unclear. V was cut by 0 bases and J by 7 bases, with 8 bases left in between. This CDR3 region has 14 residues. Germline values: CDR1 SGHNT, CDR2 YYREEE (reference sequence). The DNA of the CDR3 is TGTGCCAGCAGCTTGGCCGGATACAATTCACCCCTCCACTTT. It codes for CASSLAGYNSPLHF.

V and J are TRBV19 and TRBJ1-1; no clear D gene. With 3 bases removed from V and 2 bases from J, the gap between germline ends came to 7 bases. The CDR3 loop spans 13 amino acids. Germline values: CDR1 LNHDA, CDR2 SQIVND (reference sequence). CDR3 amino acids: CASSIWVNTEAFF. The CDR3 DNA follows: TGTGCCAGTAGTATCTGGGTCAACACTGAAGCTTTCTTT.

The rearrangement uses TRBV18 and TRBJ1-1; unclear D gene. The CDR3 spans 14 residues. V lost 2 bases to trimming and J lost 0 bases, with 7 bases between them. Germline V gives CDR1 KGHSH, CDR2 LQKENI. The CDR3 protein is CASSPNSLNTEAFF. Here the CDR3 DNA reads TGTGCCAGCTCACCAAACAGTTTGAACACTGAAGCTTTCTTT.

J is TRBJ1-4 and V is TRBV19; D not resolved. Germline CDR1 LNHDA, CDR2 SQIVND (reference sequence). Trimming took 3 bases from V and 3 from J, leaving 11 bases between them. The CDR3 spans 15 residues. The DNA of the CDR3 is TGTGCCAGTAGTATCAACAAAGGTTCTAATGAAAAACTGTTTTTT. Amino acid sequence: CASSINKGSNEKLFF.

The chain recombines TRBV28 with TRBJ1-4; a weak D match, TRBD1 (5 bases). V lost 10 bases and J 8 bases, leaving 23 bases between the germline ends. The CDR3 consists of 15 residues. Germline loops: CDR1 MDHEN, CDR2 SYDVKM. CDR3 coding DNA: TGTGCCACCATCCCCCCGCGGGGCAGGCGGGAAAAACTGTTTTTT. Translated: CATIPPRGRREKLFF. Filled out from reference TRBV28 and TRBJ1-4, the complete variable domain reads DVKVTQSSRYLVKRTGEKVFLECVQDMDHENMFWYRQDPGLGLRLIYFSYDVKMKEKGDIPEGYSVSREKKERFSLILESASTNQTSMYLCATIPPRGRREKLFFGSGTQLSVL.

This chain joins TRBV28 and TRBJ2-7; a weak D match, TRBD1 (5 bases). The germline CDR1 and CDR2 sequences are MDHEN and SYDVKM. This CDR3 has 15 amino acids. V dropped 4 bases and J dropped 6 bases, with 19 bases sitting between them. The CDR3 is CASSSRTRQGAEQYF. DNA for the CDR3: TGTGCCAGCAGTTCCCGGACACGGCAGGGTGCCGAGCAGTACTTC.

The CDR3 region has the DNA TGTGCCAGCAGCTTTGCCAGGGGGAACTACGAGCAGTACTTC. Amino acids: CASSFARGNYEQYF. This chain links TRBV5-4 with TRBJ2-7, with TRBD1 matching over 7 bases. V shed 2 bases and J 3 bases; nucleotides not matched to a gene: 5. The CDR3 has 14 amino acids. In germline, CDR1 is SGHNT, CDR2 YYREEE (reference sequence).

V and J are TRBV20-1 and TRBJ2-1; maybe TRBD1 (5 bases). V was clipped by 6 bases and J by 10 bases, with 16 bases between them. Germline CDR1 is DFQATT and CDR2 is SNEGSKA (reference sequence). The CDR3 is 12 amino acids. The DNA of the CDR3 is TGCAGTGCAAGTACGCAGGGAAACGAGCAGTTCTTC. Translation gives CSASTQGNEQFF.

As concerns this clone: This sample also contains other DNA sequences that code for the same CDR3. V usage is TRBV5-4 and J usage is TRBJ2-1, with a tentative D call TRBD2 (5 bases). Germline V gene lookup returns CDR1 SGHNT and CDR2 YYREEE (reference sequence). Trimming shortened V by 0 bases and J by 0 bases, and 7 bases separated the two germline ends. The length of the CDR3 is 15 residues. The CDR3: CASSLVGSSYNEQFF. CDR3 in DNA: TGTGCCAGCAGCTTGGTAGGGAGCTCCTACAATGAGCAGTTCTTC.

The sample holds one count of this clone. V is TRBV19 and J is TRBJ1-6; 10 bases line up with TRBD1. Germline lookup yields CDR1 LNHDA and CDR2 SQIVND (reference sequence). This CDR3 has 13 amino acids. The junction had 2 bases not matched to a gene; V was cut back by 5 bases and J by 10 bases. Written as DNA, the CDR3 is TGTGCCAGTAGTCGGGACAGGGGCTCACCCCTCCACTTT. As protein: CASSRDRGSPLHF.

The V gene is TRBV11-2, the J gene TRBJ1-2; the D gene is possibly TRBD1 (5 bases). This CDR3 is built from 17 residues. V was pared by 1 base and J by 3 bases, with 18 bases between. Germline V lookup: CDR1 SGHAT, CDR2 FQNNGV. The DNA for the CDR3 is TGTGCCAGCAGCTTAGGACTTTGGGGCGGCAGGGACTATGGCTACACCTTC. It yields the protein CASSLGLWGGRDYGYTF.

The V and J genes are TRBV9 and TRBJ2-7; D ambiguous. V was trimmed by 4 bases and J by 1 base, leaving 9 bases between them. This CDR3 spans 13 amino acids. Germline values: CDR1 SGDLS, CDR2 YYNGEE. The CDR3 here is CASSLTESYEQYF. CDR3 DNA sequence: TGTGCCAGCAGCCTAACAGAGTCCTACGAGCAGTACTTC.

This sequence joins TRBV7-2 and TRBJ2-5; perhaps TRBD2 as D (5 bases). V lost 4 bases to trimming and J lost 2 bases, with 17 bases between them. The germline gives CDR1 SGHTA, CDR2 FQGNSA. The CDR3 length is 16 residues. CDR3 in amino acids: CASSSNLASNQETQYF. The DNA of the CDR3 is TGTGCCAGCAGCTCAAACCTGGCTAGCAATCAAGAGACCCAGTACTTC.

V gene TRBV5-1 combines with J gene TRBJ1-1; D is uncertain. Germline V CDR1 and CDR2: SGHRS, YFSETQ. CDR3 length equals 13 residues. Between the trimmed V and J ends, which lost 1 base and 3 bases, there was a span of 7 bases. The CDR3 loop is CASSLNGDTEAFF. Written as DNA, the CDR3 is TGCGCCAGCAGCTTGAACGGAGACACTGAAGCTTTCTTT.

The V call is TRBV30, the J call TRBJ1-1; 8 bases are a match to TRBD1. Germline V gives CDR1 GTSNPN, CDR2 SVGIG (reference sequence). The CDR3 extends over 13 amino acids. The V segment lost 4 bases and the J segment 1 base; nucleotides outside the gene matches: 2. The chain's CDR3 is CAWIGQGNTEAFF. CDR3 bases: TGTGCCTGGATTGGACAGGGGAACACTGAAGCTTTCTTT.